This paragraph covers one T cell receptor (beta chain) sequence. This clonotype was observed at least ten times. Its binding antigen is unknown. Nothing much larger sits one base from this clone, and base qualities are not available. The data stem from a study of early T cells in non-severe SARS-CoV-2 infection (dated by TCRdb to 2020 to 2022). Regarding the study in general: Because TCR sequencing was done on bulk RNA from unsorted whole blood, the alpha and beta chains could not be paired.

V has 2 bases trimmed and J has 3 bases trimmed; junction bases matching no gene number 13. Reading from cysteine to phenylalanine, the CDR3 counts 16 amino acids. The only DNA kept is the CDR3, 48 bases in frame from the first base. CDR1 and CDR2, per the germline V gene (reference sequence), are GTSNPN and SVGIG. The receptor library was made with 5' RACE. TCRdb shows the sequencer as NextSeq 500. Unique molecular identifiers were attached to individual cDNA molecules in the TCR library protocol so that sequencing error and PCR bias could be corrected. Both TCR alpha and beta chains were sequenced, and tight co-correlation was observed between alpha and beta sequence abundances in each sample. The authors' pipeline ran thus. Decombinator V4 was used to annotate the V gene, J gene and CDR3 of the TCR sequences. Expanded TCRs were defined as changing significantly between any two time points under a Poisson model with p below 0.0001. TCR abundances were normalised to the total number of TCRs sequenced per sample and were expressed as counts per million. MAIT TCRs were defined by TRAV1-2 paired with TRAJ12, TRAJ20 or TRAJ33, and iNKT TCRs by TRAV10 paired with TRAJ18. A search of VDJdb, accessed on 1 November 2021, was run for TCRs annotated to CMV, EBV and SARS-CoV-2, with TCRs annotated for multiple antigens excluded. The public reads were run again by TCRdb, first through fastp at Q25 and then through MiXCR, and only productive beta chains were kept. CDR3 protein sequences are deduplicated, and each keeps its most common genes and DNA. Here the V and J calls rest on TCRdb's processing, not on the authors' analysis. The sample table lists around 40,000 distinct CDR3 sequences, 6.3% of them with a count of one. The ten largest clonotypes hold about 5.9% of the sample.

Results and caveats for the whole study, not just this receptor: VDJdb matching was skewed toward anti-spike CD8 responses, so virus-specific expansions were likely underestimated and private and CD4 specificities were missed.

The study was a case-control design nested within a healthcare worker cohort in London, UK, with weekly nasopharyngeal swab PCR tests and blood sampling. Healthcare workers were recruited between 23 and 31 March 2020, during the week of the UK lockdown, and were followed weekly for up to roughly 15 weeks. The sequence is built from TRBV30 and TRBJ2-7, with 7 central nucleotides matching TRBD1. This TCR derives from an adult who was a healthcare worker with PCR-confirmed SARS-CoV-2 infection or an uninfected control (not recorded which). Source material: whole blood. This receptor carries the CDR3 CAWSPTSSRGFYEQYF. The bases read TGTGCCTGGAGTCCCACCTCGAGCAGGGGGTTCTACGAGCAGTACTTC.